Described below is a single T cell receptor beta chain sequence and its context. Its antigen remains unidentified. The V segment lost 3 bases and the J segment 1 base; nucleotides outside the gene matches: 3. Germline assignment: CDR1 LNHDA and CDR2 SQIVND (reference sequence). The CDR3 runs to 15 residues. The source of the sample is a study of CD4 T cells in relation to SARS-CoV-2 and coronaviruses. Unexposed donor CD4+ T cells date from about 2011-2018, before the COVID-19 pandemic. The cells were cultured for over eight days before CD4+ T cells were isolated. Testing used SARS-CoV-2 S/N and four cold-coronavirus spikes on unexposed-donor CD4+ T cells, cells permitting. Sequencing was performed with immunoSEQ multiplex PCR; in TCRdb, only in-frame clones are kept and a portion is missing. The sample lists 15,000 to 20,000 clones; approximately 82% were seen once.

The J gene is TRBJ2-1, the V gene TRBV19, with 7 positions matching TRBD2. The sequenced sample consisted of CD4+ T cells from PBMCs, cultured in vitro. This TCR came from a human donor in good health. The CDR3 nucleotides are TGTGCCAGTAGTATTGAGGGAGGGTCCTACAATGAGCAGTTCTTC. The encoded protein is CASSIEGGSYNEQFF. The full variable domain, its missing parts supplied by reference TRBV19 and TRBJ2-1, is DGGITQSPKYLFRKEGQNVTLSCEQNLNHDAMYWYRQDPGQGLRLIYYSQIVNDFQKGDIAEGYSVSREKKESFPLTVTSAQKNPTAFYLCASSIEGGSYNEQFFGPGTRLTVL.